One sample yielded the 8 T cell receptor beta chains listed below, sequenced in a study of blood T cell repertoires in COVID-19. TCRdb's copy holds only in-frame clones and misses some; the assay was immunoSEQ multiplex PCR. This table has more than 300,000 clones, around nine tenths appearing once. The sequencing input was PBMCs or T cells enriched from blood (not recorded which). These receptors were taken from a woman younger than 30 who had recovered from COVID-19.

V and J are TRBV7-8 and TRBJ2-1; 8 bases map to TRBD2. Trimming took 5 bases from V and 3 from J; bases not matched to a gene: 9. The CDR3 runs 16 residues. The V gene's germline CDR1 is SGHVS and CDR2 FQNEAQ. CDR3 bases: TGTGCCAGCAGCCCAGGATCGGGGGGGTTCTACAATGAGCAGTTCTTC. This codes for CASSPGSGGFYNEQFF.

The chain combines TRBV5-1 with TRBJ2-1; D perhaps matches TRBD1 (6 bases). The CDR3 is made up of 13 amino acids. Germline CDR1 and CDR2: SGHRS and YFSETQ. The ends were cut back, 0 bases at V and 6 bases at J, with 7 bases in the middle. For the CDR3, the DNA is TGCGCCAGCAGCTTGGACAGGGTCAATGAGCAGTTCTTC. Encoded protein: CASSLDRVNEQFF. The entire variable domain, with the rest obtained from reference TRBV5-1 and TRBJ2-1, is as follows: KAGVTQTPRYLIKTRGQQVTLSCSPISGHRSVSWYQQTPGQGLQFLFEYFSETQRNKGNFPGRFSGRQFSNSRSEMNVSTLELGDSALYLCASSLDRVNEQFFGPGTRLTVL.

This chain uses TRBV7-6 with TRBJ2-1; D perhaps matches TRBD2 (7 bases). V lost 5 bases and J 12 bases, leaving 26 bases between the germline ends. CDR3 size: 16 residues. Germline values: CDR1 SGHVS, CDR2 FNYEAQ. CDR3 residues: CASSPRGEGLTGGQFF. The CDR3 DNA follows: TGTGCCAGCAGCCCAAGGGGGGAGGGGCTAACGGGAGGGCAGTTCTTC.

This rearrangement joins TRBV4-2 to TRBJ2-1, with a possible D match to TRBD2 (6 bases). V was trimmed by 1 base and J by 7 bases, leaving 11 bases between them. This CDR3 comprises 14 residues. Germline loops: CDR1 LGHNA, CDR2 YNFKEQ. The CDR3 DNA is TGTGCCAGCAGCCAAGGCTTCGGGAGAAATGAGCAGTTCTTC. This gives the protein CASSQGFGRNEQFF.

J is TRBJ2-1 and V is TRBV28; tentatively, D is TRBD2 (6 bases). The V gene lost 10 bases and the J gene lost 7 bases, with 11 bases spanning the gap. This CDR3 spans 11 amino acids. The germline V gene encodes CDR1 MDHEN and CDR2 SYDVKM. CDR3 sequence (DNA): TGTGCCACCAGACGGGGGAATGAGCAGTTCTTC. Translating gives CATRRGNEQFF.

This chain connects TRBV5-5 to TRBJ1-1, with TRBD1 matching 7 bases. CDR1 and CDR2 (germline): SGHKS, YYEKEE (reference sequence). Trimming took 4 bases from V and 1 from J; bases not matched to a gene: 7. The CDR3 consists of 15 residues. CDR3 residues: CASSKTGWGNTEAFF. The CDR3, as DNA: TGTGCCAGCAGCAAGACAGGGTGGGGGAACACTGAAGCTTTCTTT.

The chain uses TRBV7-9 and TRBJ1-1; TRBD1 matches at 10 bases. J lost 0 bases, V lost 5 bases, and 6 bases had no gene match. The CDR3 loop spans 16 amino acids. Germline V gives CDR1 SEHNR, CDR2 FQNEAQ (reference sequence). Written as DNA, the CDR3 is TGTGCCAGCAGCCCAGACAGGGGGCTGATGAACACTGAAGCTTTCTTT. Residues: CASSPDRGLMNTEAFF.

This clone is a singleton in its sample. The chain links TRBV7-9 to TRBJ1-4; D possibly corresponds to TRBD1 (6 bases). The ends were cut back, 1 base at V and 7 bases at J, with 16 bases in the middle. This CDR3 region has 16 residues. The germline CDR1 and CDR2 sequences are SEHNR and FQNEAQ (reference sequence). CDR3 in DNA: TGTGCCAGCAGCTTAGGGAGCGGGGGGCGCGGTGAAAAACTGTTTTTT. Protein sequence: CASSLGSGGRGEKLFF.